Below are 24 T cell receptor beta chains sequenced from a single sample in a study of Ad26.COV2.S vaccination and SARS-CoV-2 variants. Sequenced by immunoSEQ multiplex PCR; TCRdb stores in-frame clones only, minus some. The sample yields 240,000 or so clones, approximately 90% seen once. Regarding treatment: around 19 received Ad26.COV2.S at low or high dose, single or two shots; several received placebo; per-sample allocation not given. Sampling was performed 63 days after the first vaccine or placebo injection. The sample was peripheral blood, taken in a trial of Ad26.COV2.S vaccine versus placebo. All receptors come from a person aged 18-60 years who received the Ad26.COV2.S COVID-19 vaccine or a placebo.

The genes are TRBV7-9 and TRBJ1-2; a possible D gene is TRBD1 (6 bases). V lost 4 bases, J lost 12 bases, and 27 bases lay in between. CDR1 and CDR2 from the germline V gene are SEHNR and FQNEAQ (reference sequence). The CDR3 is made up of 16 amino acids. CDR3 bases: TGTGCCAGCAGCTCAACAGTTTCCTTGGGACACGTCGGAAACACCTTC. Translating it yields CASSSTVSLGHVGNTF.

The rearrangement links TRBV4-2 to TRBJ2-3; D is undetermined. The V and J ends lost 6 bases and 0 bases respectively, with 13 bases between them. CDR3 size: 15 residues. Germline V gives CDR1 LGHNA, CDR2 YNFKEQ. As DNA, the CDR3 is TGTGCCAGCAGTCTAGTGGACGGAAGCACAGATACGCAGTATTTT. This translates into CASSLVDGSTDTQYF.

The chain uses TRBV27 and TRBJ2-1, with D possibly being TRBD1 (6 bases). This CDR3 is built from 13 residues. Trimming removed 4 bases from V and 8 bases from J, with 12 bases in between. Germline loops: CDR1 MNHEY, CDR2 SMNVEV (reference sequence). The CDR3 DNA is TGTGCCAGCAGTTCCCCTGACAGGTATGAGCAGTTCTTC. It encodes CASSSPDRYEQFF.

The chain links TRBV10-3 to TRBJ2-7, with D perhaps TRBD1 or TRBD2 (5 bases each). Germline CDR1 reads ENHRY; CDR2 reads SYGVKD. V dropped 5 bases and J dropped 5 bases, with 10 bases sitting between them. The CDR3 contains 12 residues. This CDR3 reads CAISPGTHEQYF. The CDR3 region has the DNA TGTGCCATCAGTCCAGGGACCCACGAGCAGTACTTC.

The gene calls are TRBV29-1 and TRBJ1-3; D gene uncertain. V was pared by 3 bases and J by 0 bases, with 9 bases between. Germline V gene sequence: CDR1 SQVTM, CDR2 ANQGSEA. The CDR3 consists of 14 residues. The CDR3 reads CSVDRLSSGNTIYF. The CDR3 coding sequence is TGCAGCGTTGACCGGTTGAGCTCTGGAAACACCATATATTTT.

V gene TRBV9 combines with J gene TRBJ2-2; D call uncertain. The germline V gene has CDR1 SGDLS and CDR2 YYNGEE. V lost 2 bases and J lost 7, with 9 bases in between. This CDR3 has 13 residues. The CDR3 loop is CASSVRLRGELFF. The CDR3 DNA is TGTGCCAGCAGCGTGAGGCTCCGCGGGGAGCTGTTTTTT. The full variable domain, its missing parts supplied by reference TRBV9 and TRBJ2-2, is DSGVTQTPKHLITATGQRVTLRCSPRSGDLSVYWYQQSLDQGLQFLIQYYNGEERAKGNILERFSAQQFPDLHSELNLSSLELGDSALYFCASSVRLRGELFFGEGSRLTVL.

The CDR3 DNA follows: TGTGCCAGCAGTTACACCGGGACAGCTTATAATTCACCCCTCCACTTT. Its translation: CASSYTGTAYNSPLHF. The chain has TRBV6-2 or TRBV6-3 and TRBJ1-6; 7 bases match TRBD1. Trimming cost V 2 bases and J 4 bases; bases outside gene matches: 5. Germline CDR1 is MNHEY and CDR2 is SVGEGT. This CDR3 spans 16 amino acids.

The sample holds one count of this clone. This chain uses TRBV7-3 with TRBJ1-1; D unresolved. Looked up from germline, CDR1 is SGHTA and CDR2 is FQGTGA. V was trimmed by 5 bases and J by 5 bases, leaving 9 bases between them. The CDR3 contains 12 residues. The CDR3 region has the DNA TGTGCCAGCAGCGTTCCGAGGACTGAAGCTTTCTTT. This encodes CASSVPRTEAFF.

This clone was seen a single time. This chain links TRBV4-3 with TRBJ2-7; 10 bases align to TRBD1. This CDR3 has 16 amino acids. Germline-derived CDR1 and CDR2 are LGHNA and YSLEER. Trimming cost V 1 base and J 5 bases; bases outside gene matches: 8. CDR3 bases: TGCGCCAGCAGCCAAGCAGGGACAGGGGCAATCCACGAGCAGTACTTC. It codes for CASSQAGTGAIHEQYF.

The CDR3 DNA sequence: TGTGCCAGCAGCTCACGCACAGGGGGCGCTGAGACCCAGTACTTC. This translates into CASSSRTGGAETQYF. The chain has TRBV5-8 and TRBJ2-5; 9 bases line up with TRBD1. V dropped 3 bases and J dropped 5; count of bases not matched to a gene: 8. The CDR3 totals 15 residues. Per the germline V gene, CDR1 is SGHTS and CDR2 is YDEGEE.

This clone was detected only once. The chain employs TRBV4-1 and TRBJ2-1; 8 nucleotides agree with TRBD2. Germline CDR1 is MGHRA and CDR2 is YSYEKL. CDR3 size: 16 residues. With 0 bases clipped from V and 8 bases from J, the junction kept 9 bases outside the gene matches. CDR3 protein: CASSQDMAGGGDEQFF. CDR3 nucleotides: TGCGCCAGCAGCCAAGATATGGCGGGGGGAGGGGATGAGCAGTTCTTC.

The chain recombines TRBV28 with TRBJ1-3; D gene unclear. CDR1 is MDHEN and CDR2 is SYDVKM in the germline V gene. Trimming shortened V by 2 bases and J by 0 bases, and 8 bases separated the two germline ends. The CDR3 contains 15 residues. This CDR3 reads CASSLTGRSGNTIYF. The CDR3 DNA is TGTGCCAGCAGTTTAACTGGCCGCTCTGGAAACACCATATATTTT.

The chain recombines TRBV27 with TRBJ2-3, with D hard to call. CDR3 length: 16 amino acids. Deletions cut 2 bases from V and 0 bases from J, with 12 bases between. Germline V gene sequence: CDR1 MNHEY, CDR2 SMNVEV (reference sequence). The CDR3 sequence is CASSLLAPSSTDTQYF. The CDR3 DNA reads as TGTGCCAGCAGTTTACTGGCGCCCTCTAGCACAGATACGCAGTATTTT.

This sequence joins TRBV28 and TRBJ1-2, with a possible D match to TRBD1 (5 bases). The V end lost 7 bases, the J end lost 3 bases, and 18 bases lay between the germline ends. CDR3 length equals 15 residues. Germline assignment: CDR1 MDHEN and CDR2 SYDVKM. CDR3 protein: CASTKGRATYYGYTF. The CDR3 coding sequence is TGTGCCAGCACCAAAGGCAGGGCGACCTACTATGGCTACACCTTC.

The CDR3 sequence: CASSVDRGKTQYF. CDR3 nucleotides: TGTGCCAGCAGCGTGGACAGGGGAAAGACCCAGTACTTC. The chain uses TRBV5-4 and TRBJ2-5; TRBD1 agrees at 9 bases. CDR3 length: 13 amino acids. The germline V gene encodes CDR1 SGHNT and CDR2 YYREEE (reference sequence). Unmatched junction bases numbered 4, after V lost 4 bases and J lost 6 bases.

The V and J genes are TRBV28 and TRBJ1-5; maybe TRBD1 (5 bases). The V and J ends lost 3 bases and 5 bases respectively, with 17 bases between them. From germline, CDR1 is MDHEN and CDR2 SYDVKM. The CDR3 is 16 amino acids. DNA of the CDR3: TGTGCCAGCAGTTTTTCGCCTAGGGGTCCCCATCAGCCCCAGCATTTT. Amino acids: CASSFSPRGPHQPQHF. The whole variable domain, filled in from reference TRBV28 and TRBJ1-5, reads DVKVTQSSRYLVKRTGEKVFLECVQDMDHENMFWYRQDPGLGLRLIYFSYDVKMKEKGDIPEGYSVSREKKERFSLILESASTNQTSMYLCASSFSPRGPHQPQHFGDGTRLSIL.

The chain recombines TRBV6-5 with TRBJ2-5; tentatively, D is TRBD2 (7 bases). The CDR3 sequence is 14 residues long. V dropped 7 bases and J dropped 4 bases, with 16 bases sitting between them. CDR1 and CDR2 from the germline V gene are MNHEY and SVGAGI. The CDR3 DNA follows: TGTGCCAGCAAGGAGGGGGGGCTTGGAGAGACCCAGTACTTC. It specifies CASKEGGLGETQYF.

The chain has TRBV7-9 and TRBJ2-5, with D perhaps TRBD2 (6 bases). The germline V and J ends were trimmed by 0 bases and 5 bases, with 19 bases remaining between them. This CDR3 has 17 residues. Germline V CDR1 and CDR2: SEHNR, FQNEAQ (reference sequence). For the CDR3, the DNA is TGTGCCAGCAGCTTAGCTGTTATGGAGGGCCCCTTGGAGACCCAGTACTTC. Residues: CASSLAVMEGPLETQYF. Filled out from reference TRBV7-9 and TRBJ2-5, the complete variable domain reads DTGVSQNPRHKITKRGQNVTFRCDPISEHNRLYWYRQTLGQGPEFLTYFQNEAQLEKSRLLSDRFSAERPKGSFSTLEIQRTEQGDSAMYLCASSLAVMEGPLETQYFGPGTRLLVL.

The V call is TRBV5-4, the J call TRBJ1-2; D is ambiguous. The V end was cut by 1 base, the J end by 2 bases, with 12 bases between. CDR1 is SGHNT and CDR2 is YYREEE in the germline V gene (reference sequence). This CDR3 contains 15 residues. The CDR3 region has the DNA TGTGCCAGCAGCTTGAGAGATAGATTCAACTATGGCTACACCTTC. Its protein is CASSLRDRFNYGYTF.

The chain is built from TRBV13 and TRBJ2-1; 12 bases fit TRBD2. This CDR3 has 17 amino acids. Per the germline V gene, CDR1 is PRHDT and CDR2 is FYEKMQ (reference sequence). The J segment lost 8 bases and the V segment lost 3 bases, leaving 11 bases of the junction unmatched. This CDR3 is CASSFGRSSGRADEQFF. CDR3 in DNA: TGTGCCAGCAGCTTTGGCCGATCTAGCGGGAGGGCAGATGAGCAGTTCTTC.

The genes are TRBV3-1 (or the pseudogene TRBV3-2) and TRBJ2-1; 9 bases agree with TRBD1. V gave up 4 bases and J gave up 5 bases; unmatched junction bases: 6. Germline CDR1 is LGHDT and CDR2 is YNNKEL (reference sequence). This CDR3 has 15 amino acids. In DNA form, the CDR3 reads TGTGCCAGCAGCCTCCGGACAGGGGAAGACAATGAGCAGTTCTTC. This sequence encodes CASSLRTGEDNEQFF.

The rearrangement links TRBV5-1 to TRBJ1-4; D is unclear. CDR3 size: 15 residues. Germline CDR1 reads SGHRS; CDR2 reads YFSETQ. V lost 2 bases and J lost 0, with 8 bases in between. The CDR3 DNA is TGCGCCAGCAGCTTTTCAGCATCAACTAATGAAAAACTGTTTTTT. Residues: CASSFSASTNEKLFF.

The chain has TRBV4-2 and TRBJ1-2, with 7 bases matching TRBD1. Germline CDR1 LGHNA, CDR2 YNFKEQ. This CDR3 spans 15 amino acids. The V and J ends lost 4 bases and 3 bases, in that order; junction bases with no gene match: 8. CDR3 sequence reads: CASSPQGGQDYGYTF. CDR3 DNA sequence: TGTGCCAGCAGCCCCCAAGGGGGCCAGGACTATGGCTACACCTTC.

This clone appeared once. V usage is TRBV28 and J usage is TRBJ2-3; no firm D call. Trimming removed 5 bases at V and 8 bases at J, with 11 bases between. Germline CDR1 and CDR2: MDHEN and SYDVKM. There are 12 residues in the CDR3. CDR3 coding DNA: TGTGCCAGCAGTCCTCGACCTAGTACGCAGTATTTT. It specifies CASSPRPSTQYF. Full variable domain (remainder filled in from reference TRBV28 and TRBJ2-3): DVKVTQSSRYLVKRTGEKVFLECVQDMDHENMFWYRQDPGLGLRLIYFSYDVKMKEKGDIPEGYSVSREKKERFSLILESASTNQTSMYLCASSPRPSTQYFGPGTRLTVL.